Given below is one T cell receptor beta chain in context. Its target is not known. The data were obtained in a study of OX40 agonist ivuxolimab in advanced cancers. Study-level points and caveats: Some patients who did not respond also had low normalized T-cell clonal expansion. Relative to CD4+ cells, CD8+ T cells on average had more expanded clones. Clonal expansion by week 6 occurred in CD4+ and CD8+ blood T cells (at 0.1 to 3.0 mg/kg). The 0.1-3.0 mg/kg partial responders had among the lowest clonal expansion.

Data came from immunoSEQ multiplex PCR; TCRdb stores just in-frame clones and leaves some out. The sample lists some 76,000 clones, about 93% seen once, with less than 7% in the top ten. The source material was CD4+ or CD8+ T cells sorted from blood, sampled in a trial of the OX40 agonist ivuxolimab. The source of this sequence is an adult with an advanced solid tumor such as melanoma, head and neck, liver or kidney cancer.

Here the CDR3 DNA reads TGTGCCAGCAGCTTGGGAAGACAGCCCCAGCATTTT. Translating it yields CASSLGRQPQHF. The V and J genes are TRBV5-6 and TRBJ1-5; D is undetermined. Trimming took off 0 bases at V and 7 bases at J, with 5 bases between the two ends. The CDR3 loop spans 12 amino acids. Germline assignment: CDR1 SGHDT and CDR2 YYEEEE.